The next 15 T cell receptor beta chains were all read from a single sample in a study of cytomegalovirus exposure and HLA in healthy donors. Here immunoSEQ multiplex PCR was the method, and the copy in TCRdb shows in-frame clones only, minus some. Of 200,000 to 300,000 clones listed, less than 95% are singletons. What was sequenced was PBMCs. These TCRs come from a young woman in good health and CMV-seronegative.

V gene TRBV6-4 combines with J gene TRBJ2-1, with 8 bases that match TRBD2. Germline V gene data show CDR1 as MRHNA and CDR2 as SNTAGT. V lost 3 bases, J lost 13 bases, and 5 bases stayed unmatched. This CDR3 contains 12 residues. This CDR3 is CASSDYSGSQFF. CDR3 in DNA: TGTGCCAGCAGTGATTACAGCGGGAGCCAGTTCTTC.

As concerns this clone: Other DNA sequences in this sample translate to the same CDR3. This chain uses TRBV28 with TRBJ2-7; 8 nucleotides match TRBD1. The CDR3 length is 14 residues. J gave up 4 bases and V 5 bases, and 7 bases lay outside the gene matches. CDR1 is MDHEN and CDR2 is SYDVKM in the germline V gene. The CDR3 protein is CASSIRQGQYEQYF. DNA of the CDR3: TGTGCCAGCAGTATACGACAGGGGCAATACGAGCAGTACTTC.

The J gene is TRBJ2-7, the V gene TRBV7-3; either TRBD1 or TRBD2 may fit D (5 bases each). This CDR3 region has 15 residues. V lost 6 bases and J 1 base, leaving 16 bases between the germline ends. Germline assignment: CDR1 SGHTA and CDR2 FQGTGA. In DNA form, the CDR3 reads TGTGCCAGCAGTCCCCTCCGGGACGCGTCCTACGAGCAGTACTTC. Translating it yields CASSPLRDASYEQYF.

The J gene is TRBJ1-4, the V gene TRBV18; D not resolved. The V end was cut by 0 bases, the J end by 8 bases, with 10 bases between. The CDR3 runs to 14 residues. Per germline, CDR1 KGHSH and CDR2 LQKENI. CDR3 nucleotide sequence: TGTGCCAGCTCACCACCGGAGGTTAGGGAAAAACTGTTTTTT. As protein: CASSPPEVREKLFF.

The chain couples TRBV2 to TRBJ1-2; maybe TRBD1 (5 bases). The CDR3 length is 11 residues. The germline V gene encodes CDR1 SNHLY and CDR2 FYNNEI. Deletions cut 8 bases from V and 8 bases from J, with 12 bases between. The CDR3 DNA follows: TGTGCCAGCGGTCAGGGCGTCGGCTACACCTTC. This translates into CASGQGVGYTF.

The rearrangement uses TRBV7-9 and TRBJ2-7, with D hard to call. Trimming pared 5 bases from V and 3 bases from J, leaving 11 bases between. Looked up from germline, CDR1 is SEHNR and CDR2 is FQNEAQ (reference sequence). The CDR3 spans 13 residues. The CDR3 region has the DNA TGTGCCAGCAGCAGACGGACGGACTACGAGCAGTACTTC. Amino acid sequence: CASSRRTDYEQYF.

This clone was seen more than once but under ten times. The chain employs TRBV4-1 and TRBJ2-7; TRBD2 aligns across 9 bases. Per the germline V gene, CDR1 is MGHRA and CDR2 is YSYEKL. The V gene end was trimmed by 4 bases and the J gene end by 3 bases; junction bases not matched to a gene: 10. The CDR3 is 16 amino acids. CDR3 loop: CASSRDSSGTLYEQYF. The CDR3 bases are TGCGCCAGCAGCCGGGACTCTAGCGGGACGCTCTACGAGCAGTACTTC.

The CDR3 DNA follows: TGTGCCAGCAGGCGAGGGGGCTCTGGGGCCAACGTCCTGACTTTC. Its protein product is CASRRGGSGANVLTF. The gene calls are TRBV27 and TRBJ2-6; tentatively, D is TRBD1 (6 bases). This CDR3 contains 15 residues. Per germline, CDR1 MNHEY and CDR2 SMNVEV (reference sequence). The V end lost 6 bases, the J end lost 0 bases, and 9 bases lay between the germline ends.

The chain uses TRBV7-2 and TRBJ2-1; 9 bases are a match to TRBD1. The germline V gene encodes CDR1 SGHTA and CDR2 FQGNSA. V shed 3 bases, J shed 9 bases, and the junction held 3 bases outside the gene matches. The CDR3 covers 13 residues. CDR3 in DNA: TGTGCCAGCAGCTTGGGACAGGGTGGTGAGCAGTTCTTC. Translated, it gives CASSLGQGGEQFF.

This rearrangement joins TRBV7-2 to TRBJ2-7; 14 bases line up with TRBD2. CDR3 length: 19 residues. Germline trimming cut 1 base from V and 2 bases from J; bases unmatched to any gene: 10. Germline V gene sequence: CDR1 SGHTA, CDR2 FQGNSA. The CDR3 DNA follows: TGTGCCAGCAGCTTAGATGGGACTAGCGGGAGAGGCCCTACCTACGAGCAGTACTTC. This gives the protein CASSLDGTSGRGPTYEQYF.

As DNA, the CDR3 is TGTGCCACCAGCAGAGAAATATCCGGGACTGAAGCTTTCTTT. It encodes CATSREISGTEAFF. This rearrangement joins TRBV15 to TRBJ1-1; no definite D call. The V gene lost 0 bases and the J gene lost 5 bases, with 10 bases spanning the gap. Germline V lookup: CDR1 LNHNV, CDR2 YYDKDF (reference sequence). The CDR3 is 14 amino acids.

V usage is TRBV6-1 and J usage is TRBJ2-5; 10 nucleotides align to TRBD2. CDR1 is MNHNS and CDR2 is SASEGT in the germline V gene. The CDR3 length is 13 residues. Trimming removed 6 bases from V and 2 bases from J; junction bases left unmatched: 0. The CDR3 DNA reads TGTGCCAGCAGGACTAGCGGGCAAGAGACCCAGTACTTC. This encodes CASRTSGQETQYF.

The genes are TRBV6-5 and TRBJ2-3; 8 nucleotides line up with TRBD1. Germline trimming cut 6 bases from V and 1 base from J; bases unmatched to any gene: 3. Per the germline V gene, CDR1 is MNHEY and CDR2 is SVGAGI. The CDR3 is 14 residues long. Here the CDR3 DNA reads TGTGCCAGCAGACCGGGACAGGGCACAGATACGCAGTATTTT. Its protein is CASRPGQGTDTQYF.

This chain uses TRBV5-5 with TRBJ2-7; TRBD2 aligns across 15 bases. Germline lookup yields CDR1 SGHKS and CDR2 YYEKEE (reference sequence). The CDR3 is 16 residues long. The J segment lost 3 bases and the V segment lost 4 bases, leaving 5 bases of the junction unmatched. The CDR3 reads CASSKGLAGGHYEQYF. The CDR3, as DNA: TGTGCCAGCAGCAAGGGACTAGCGGGAGGACACTACGAGCAGTACTTC.

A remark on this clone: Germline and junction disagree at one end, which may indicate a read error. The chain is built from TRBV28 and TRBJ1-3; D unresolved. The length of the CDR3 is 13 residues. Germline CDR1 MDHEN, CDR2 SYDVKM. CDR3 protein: CASNSGPGNIIYF. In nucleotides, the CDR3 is TGTGCCAGCAATTCGGGCCCTGGAAACATCATATATTTT.